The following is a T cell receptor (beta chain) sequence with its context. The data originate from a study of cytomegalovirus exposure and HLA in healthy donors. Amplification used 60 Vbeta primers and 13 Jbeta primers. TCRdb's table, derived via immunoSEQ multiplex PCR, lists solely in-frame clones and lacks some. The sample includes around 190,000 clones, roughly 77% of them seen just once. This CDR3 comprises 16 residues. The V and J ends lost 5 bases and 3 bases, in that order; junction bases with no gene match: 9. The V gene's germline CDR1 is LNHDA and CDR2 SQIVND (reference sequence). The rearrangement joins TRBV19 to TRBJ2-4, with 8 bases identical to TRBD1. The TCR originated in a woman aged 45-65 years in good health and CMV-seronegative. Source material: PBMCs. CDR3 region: CASSSPDRVGKNIQYF. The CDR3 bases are TGTGCCAGTAGTTCCCCGGACAGGGTAGGCAAAAACATTCAGTACTTC.